The clone carrying this TCR beta chain was counted between two and nine times. The study amplified TCR beta CDR3 regions using RNA transcripts. HTBI-primed first-round RT-PCR preceded second-round multiplex PCR. One entry per CDR3 protein results from TCRdb running MiXCR on the multiplex PCR reads. The sample lists about 16,000 distinct CDR3 sequences; roughly 50% were seen once. This sample was included in a study of Graves' ophthalmopathy and Graves' hyperthyroidism. Losses at the gene ends were 4 bases for V and 6 bases for J; bases not matched to a gene: 2. The germline V gene encodes CDR1 MGHRA and CDR2 YSYEKL. The CDR3 loop spans 14 amino acids.

The origin of this receptor is a woman in her 40s with stable Graves' hyperthyroidism. The J gene is TRBJ2-2, the V gene TRBV4-1, with 10 bases identical to TRBD1. The sample comprised peripheral blood. The DNA for the CDR3 is TGCGCCAGCAGCCCCGGGACAGGGGCCGGGGAGCTGTTTTTT. It translates to CASSPGTGAGELFF.